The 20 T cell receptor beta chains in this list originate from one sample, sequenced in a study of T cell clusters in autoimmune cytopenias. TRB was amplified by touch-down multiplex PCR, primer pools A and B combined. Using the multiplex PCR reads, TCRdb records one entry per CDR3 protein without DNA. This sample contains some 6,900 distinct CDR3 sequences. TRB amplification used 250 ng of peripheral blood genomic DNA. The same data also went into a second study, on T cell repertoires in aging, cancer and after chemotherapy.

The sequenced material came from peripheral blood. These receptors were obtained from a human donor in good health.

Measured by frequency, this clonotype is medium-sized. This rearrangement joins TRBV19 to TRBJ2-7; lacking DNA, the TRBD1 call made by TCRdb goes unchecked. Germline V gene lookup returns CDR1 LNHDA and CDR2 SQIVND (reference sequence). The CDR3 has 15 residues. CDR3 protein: CASSPWDVSSYEQYF.

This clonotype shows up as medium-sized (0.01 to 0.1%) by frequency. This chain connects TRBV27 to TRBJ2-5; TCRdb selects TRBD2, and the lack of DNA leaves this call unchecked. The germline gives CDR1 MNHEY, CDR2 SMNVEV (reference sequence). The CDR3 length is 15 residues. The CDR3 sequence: CASSLSTAGRETQYF.

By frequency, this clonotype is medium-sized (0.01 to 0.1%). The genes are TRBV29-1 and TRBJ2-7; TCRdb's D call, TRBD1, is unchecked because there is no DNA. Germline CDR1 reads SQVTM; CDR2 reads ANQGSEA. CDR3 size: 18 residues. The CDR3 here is CSVARPLGGGRHSYEQYF.

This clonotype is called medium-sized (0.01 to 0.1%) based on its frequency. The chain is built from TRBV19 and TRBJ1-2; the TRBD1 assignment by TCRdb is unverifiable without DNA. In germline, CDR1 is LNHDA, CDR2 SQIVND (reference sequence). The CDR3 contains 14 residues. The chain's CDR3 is CASSIAGQGDGYTF.

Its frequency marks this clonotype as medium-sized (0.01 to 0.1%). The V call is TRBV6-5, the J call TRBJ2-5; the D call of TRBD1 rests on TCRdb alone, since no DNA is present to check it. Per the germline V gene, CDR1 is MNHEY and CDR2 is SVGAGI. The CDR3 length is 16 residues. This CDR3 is CASSYSMLVGLGTQYF.

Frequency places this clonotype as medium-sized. Here the CDR3 reads CSVARSGGTYEQYF. The chain uses TRBV29-1 and TRBJ2-7; TCRdb outputs TRBD1, but without DNA this stays unchecked. The CDR3 length is 14 residues. Germline CDR1 and CDR2: SQVTM and ANQGSEA.

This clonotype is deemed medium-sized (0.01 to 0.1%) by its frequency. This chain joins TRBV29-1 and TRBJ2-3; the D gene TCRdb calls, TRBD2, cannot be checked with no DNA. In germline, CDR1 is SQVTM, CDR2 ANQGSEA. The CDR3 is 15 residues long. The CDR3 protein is CSVDAGGGGSDTQYF.

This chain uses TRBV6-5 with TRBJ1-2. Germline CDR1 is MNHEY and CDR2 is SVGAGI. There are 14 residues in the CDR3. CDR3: CASSYPGDYGGYTF.

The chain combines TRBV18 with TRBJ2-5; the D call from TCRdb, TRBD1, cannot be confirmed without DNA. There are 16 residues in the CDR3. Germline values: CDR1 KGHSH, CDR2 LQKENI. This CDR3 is CASSPTPGRTQETQYF.

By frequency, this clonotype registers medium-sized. CDR3 sequence reads: CSVSGTGIFNEQFF. The rearrangement links TRBV29-1 to TRBJ2-1; TCRdb outputs TRBD1, but without DNA this stays unchecked. Germline CDR1 reads SQVTM; CDR2 reads ANQGSEA. This CDR3 is 14 amino acids long.

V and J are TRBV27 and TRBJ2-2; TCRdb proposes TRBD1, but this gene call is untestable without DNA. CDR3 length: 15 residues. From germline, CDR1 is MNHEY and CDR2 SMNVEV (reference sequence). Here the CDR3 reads CASSLWGADTGELFF.

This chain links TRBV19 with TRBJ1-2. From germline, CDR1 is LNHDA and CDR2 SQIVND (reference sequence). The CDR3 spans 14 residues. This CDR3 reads CASSLGFRDYGYTF.

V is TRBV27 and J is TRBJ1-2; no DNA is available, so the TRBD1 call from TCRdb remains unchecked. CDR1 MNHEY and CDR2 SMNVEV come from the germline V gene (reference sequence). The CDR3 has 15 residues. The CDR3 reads CASSQSGTVSYGYTF.

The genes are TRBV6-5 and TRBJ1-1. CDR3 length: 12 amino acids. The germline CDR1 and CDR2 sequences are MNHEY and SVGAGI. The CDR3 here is CASSIGGTEAFF.

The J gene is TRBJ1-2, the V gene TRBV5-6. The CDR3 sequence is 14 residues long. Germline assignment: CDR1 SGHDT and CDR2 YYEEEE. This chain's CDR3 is CASSPTATIYGYTF. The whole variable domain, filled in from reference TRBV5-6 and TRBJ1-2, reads DAGVTQSPTHLIKTRGQQVTLRCSPKSGHDTVSWYQQALGQGPQFIFQYYEEEERQRGNFPDRFSGHQFPNYSSELNVNALLLGDSALYLCASSPTATIYGYTFGSGTRLTVV.

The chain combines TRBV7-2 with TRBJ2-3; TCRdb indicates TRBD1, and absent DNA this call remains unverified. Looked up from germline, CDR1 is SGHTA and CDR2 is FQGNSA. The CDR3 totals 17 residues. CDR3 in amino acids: CASRDLEGGRSTDTQYF. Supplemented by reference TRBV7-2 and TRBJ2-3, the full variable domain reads GAGVSQSPSNKVTEKGKDVELRCDPISGHTALYWYRQSLGQGLEFLIYFQGNSAPDKSGLPSDRFSAERTGGSVSTLTIQRTQQEDSAVYLCASRDLEGGRSTDTQYFGPGTRLTVL.

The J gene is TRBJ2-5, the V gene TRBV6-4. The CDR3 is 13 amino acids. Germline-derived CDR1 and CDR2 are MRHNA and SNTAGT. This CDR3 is CASSDSSEGTQYF.

The CDR3 is CASSYLAGGIPDTQYF. The chain carries TRBV6-2 or TRBV6-3 and TRBJ2-3; with no DNA, the TCRdb D assignment of TRBD2 cannot be verified. Germline lookup yields CDR1 MNHEY and CDR2 SVGEGT. This CDR3 region has 16 residues.

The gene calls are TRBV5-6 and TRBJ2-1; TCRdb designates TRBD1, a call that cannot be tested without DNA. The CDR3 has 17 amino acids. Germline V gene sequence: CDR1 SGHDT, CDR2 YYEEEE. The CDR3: CASSPRGAAFSYNEQFF.

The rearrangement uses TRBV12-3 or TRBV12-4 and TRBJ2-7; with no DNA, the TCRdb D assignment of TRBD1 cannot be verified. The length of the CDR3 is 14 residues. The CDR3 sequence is CASSLSGTGREQYF.